This T cell receptor beta chain was captured by sequencing in a study of shared clonotypes between healthy human individuals. Findings of the study overall: Four donors shared about 5% of their naive CD4 clonotypes. Non-shared clonotypes had lower generation probabilities than clonotypes shared by all four sorted-subset donors.

This CDR3 has 10 amino acids. Germline V CDR1 and CDR2: DFQATT, SNEGSKA (reference sequence). The V end was cut by 2 bases, the J end by 5 bases, with 3 bases between. Notes on this clone: As yet, its antigen is unknown. The same CDR3 is also encoded by other DNA sequences in this sample.

Original methodology: From ImmunoSEQ came sequences covering only the junction and carrying no quality scores, so filtering differed. The method was immunoSEQ multiplex PCR; TCRdb's version includes in-frame clones alone and lacks a portion of them. V, J and clone size derive from that table, while D and trimming were established from the DNA sequence. The sample lists just over 2,000,000 clones; roughly 94% were seen once. The sample consisted of naive CD4+ T cells sorted from blood. This sample's subset: CD45RA+ positively selected. The chain uses TRBV20-1 and TRBJ2-5; D is unresolved. The receptor was derived from a man aged 18 to 29 in good health. CDR3 region: CSARTETQYF. The CDR3 DNA is TGCAGTGCTAGAACGGAGACCCAGTACTTC.